Listed here are 8 T cell receptor beta chains from one sample, sequenced in a study of T cells in localized non-small cell lung cancer. The assay was immunoSEQ multiplex PCR, and TCRdb's table has in-frame clones only and misses some. The sample carries approximately 76,000 clones, around 81% recorded once. Sequenced material: peripheral blood, taken before any cancer treatment. These receptor sequences come from a female donor older than 55 with stage I lung adenocarcinoma.

CDR3 amino acids: CASSSPVHQETQYF. DNA of the CDR3: TGTGCCAGCAGCTCTCCAGTCCACCAAGAGACCCAGTACTTC. The chain uses TRBV11-2 and TRBJ2-5; D unresolved. CDR1 and CDR2 from the germline V gene are SGHAT and FQNNGV. This CDR3 has 14 amino acids. Deletions cut 4 bases from V and 0 bases from J, with 9 bases between.

The rearrangement uses TRBV29-1 and TRBJ1-2; 7 nucleotides line up with TRBD1. Germline V lookup: CDR1 SQVTM, CDR2 ANQGSEA. Trimming cost V 3 bases and J 4 bases; bases outside gene matches: 5. The CDR3 is 13 amino acids. The CDR3 here is CSVDVTGTYGYTF. The CDR3 DNA sequence: TGCAGCGTTGATGTGACAGGGACCTATGGCTACACCTTC.

The chain couples TRBV5-6 to TRBJ1-6; TRBD1 agrees at 7 bases. The trim removed 4 bases at V and 7 bases at J, leaving 5 bases unmatched. Germline V gives CDR1 SGHDT, CDR2 YYEEEE. The CDR3 has 14 residues. CDR3 loop: CASSLGDSNSPLHF. As DNA, the CDR3 is TGTGCCAGCAGCCTAGGGGACAGCAATTCACCCCTCCACTTT.

The chain links TRBV7-8 to TRBJ1-6; perhaps TRBD1 as D (6 bases). Trimming took off 5 bases at V and 7 bases at J, with 15 bases between the two ends. CDR3 length: 15 residues. Looked up from germline, CDR1 is SGHVS and CDR2 is FQNEAQ. The CDR3 DNA reads TGTGCCAGCAGCCCTCGGAGGGGGGGGAATTCACCCCTCCACTTT. This sequence encodes CASSPRRGGNSPLHF.

This clone was observed a handful of times. The V gene is TRBV25-1, the J gene TRBJ2-7; TRBD2 agrees at 7 bases. The germline gives CDR1 MGHDK, CDR2 SYGVNS. The CDR3 is 14 residues long. V dropped 4 bases and J dropped 2; count of bases not matched to a gene: 5. Written as DNA, the CDR3 is TGTGCCAGCAGTGCCTGGGAGGGAGCCTACGAGCAGTACTTC. It specifies CASSAWEGAYEQYF.

The sample holds one count of this clone. The chain employs TRBV6-5 and TRBJ2-7; D perhaps matches TRBD1 (6 bases). The germline V gene encodes CDR1 MNHEY and CDR2 SVGAGI. The V and J ends lost 5 bases and 3 bases respectively, with 14 bases between them. The CDR3 runs 14 residues. The CDR3, as DNA: TGTGCCAGCAGTAAGGGATTCAGGGGCTACGAGCAGTACTTC. Its translation is CASSKGFRGYEQYF.

This chain's CDR3 is CASSGTTGILPNEQFF. CDR3 DNA: TGTGCCAGCAGCGGCACGACAGGGATCTTACCCAATGAGCAGTTCTTC. The chain couples TRBV7-2 to TRBJ2-1; 7 bases match TRBD1. This CDR3 has 16 amino acids. With 5 bases clipped from V and 6 bases from J, the junction kept 13 bases outside the gene matches. Germline CDR1 SGHTA, CDR2 FQGNSA.

The rearrangement joins TRBV6-5 to TRBJ1-1; D may be TRBD1 (5 bases). The CDR3 extends over 14 amino acids. Per the germline V gene, CDR1 is MNHEY and CDR2 is SVGAGI. Trimming removed 7 bases at V and 5 bases at J, with 17 bases between. CDR3 coding DNA: TGTGCCAGCACGAGACAGAACCTAGGAACTGAAGCTTTCTTT. It codes for CASTRQNLGTEAFF.